This record covers a single T cell receptor beta chain. Its specificity is not known. The V gene's germline CDR1 is MRHNA and CDR2 SNTAGT. CDR3 length equals 12 residues. Trimming at V came to 4 bases and at J to 9 bases, leaving 3 bases not matched to a gene. The sample comes from a study of cytomegalovirus exposure and HLA in healthy donors. About the study: Some 91 million unique TCRs from HLA-typed donors were held in an early release of data. Of 300 to 500 genotyped donors, roughly 81% grouped in the Caucasian-associated ancestry cluster.

Whole-study results and caveats: Across all donors, roughly uniform sequencing depth was an assumption of the presence/absence analyses.

13 Jbeta primers and 60 Vbeta primers were used for the PCR. Assay used: immunoSEQ multiplex PCR; TCRdb lists only in-frame clones, some missing. The table shows about 78,000 clones, with about 80% occurring only once. Sequencing was carried out using PBMCs. The sequence came from a man in his fifties or sixties in good health and CMV-seropositive. The V and J genes are TRBV6-4 and TRBJ1-2, with 9 bases identical to TRBD1. CDR3 coding DNA: TGTGCCAGCAGTGGGGGACAGGGAAGCTACACCTTC. Translated: CASSGGQGSYTF.